One and the same sample provided the 17 T cell receptor beta chains below, sequenced in a study of T cell changes during pregnancy in multiple sclerosis. Produced via immunoSEQ multiplex PCR; TCRdb's table is partial and in-frame only. Among about 110,000 clones listed, about 90% were seen once. The sample was peripheral blood, taken before pregnancy. Receptor source: a female donor with multiple sclerosis, enrolled in a pregnancy study.

This clone has just a few counts. V is TRBV14 and J is TRBJ2-7; TRBD2 might be the D (7 bases). V was trimmed by 7 bases and J by 0 bases, leaving 16 bases between them. Germline V gene lookup returns CDR1 SGHDN and CDR2 FVKESK. The CDR3 has 15 residues. The CDR3 loop is CASKLSGTPSYEQYF. The DNA of the CDR3 is TGTGCCAGCAAACTGAGCGGGACACCCTCCTACGAGCAGTACTTC.

The chain is built from TRBV5-4 and TRBJ2-1; a weak D match, TRBD2 (6 bases). CDR1 and CDR2 from the germline V gene are SGHNT and YYREEE (reference sequence). With 1 base removed from V and 5 bases from J, the gap between germline ends came to 13 bases. This CDR3 contains 15 residues. CDR3 in amino acids: CASSLSGVKDNEQFF. DNA of the CDR3: TGTGCCAGCAGCTTGTCGGGGGTTAAAGACAATGAGCAGTTCTTC.

This clone was observed a handful of times. This sequence joins TRBV11-2 and TRBJ2-7, with unresolved D. This CDR3 is built from 12 residues. V lost 6 bases and J lost 2, with 8 bases in between. Germline V gene lookup returns CDR1 SGHAT and CDR2 FQNNGV. The CDR3 protein is CASSTRAYEQYF. The CDR3 nucleotides read TGTGCCAGCAGTACACGGGCCTACGAGCAGTACTTC.

J is TRBJ1-2 and V is TRBV9, with 8 positions matching TRBD1. This CDR3 is 14 amino acids long. Trimming cost V 3 bases and J 4 bases; bases outside gene matches: 5. Germline CDR1 reads SGDLS; CDR2 reads YYNGEE. The CDR3 reads CASSGTQGGYGYTF. Here the CDR3 DNA reads TGTGCCAGCAGCGGGACACAGGGGGGCTATGGCTACACCTTC.

The chain carries TRBV28 and TRBJ1-3, with TRBD1 as a possible D gene (6 bases). The germline gives CDR1 MDHEN, CDR2 SYDVKM. This CDR3 spans 15 amino acids. Trimming left V 3 bases short and J 4 bases short, with 13 bases between. In DNA form, the CDR3 reads TGTGCCAGCAGTTTGGGGACATTGGGGGGAAACACCATATATTTT. Translation gives CASSLGTLGGNTIYF.

This rearrangement joins TRBV13 to TRBJ1-1, with D unresolved. The germline V gene has CDR1 PRHDT and CDR2 FYEKMQ (reference sequence). CDR3 size: 12 residues. V was clipped by 5 bases and J by 5 bases, with 9 bases between them. The CDR3 is CASSTRVTEAFF. In DNA, the CDR3 is TGTGCCAGCAGCACCCGGGTAACTGAAGCTTTCTTT.

The chain has TRBV7-2 and TRBJ2-2; TRBD2 matches 7 bases. The CDR3 is 19 residues long. Germline values: CDR1 SGHTA, CDR2 FQGNSA. The trim removed 6 bases at V and 0 bases at J, leaving 16 bases unmatched. This chain's CDR3 is CASRRLAGSYSANTGELFF. CDR3 in DNA: TGTGCCAGCAGACGACTAGCCGGAAGCTACTCCGCGAACACCGGGGAGCTGTTTTTT.

V and J are TRBV19 and TRBJ2-3; D is unclear. The V and J ends lost 5 bases and 6 bases respectively, with 9 bases between them. Germline CDR1 reads LNHDA; CDR2 reads SQIVND (reference sequence). This CDR3 contains 12 residues. The CDR3 DNA reads as TGTGCCAGTAGTCCCCAGGCTGATACGCAGTATTTT. Its protein product is CASSPQADTQYF.

This chain uses TRBV6-5 with TRBJ1-5; D is ambiguous. Per germline, CDR1 MNHEY and CDR2 SVGAGI. V was clipped by 2 bases and J by 4 bases, with 6 bases between them. The CDR3 consists of 13 residues. CDR3 sequence (DNA): TGTGCCAGCAGTTACAAGAGGAATCAGCCCCAGCATTTT. Translation: CASSYKRNQPQHF.

V gene TRBV28 combines with J gene TRBJ1-5; D might be TRBD1 (6 bases). The length of the CDR3 is 16 residues. Germline V CDR1 and CDR2: MDHEN, SYDVKM. The germline V and J ends were trimmed by 2 bases and 6 bases, with 17 bases remaining between them. The CDR3 DNA reads as TGTGCCAGCAGTTTAGACGGCAGGGGTCTCATTCAGCCCCAGCATTTT. Translated: CASSLDGRGLIQPQHF.

The J gene is TRBJ1-6, the V gene TRBV7-9; possible D gene TRBD1, 5 bases. The CDR3 contains 15 residues. Germline V gene sequence: CDR1 SEHNR, CDR2 FQNEAQ (reference sequence). With 1 base removed from V and 14 bases from J, the gap between germline ends came to 18 bases. Written as DNA, the CDR3 is TGTGCCAGCAGCTTAGACAGCCCGGGGGTGAAAGCCCTCCACTTT. This codes for CASSLDSPGVKALHF.

This chain uses TRBV28 with TRBJ2-7; D unclear. The ends were cut back, 3 bases at V and 6 bases at J, with 12 bases in the middle. The CDR3 contains 13 residues. The germline gives CDR1 MDHEN, CDR2 SYDVKM. CDR3 protein: CASSLALNLEQYF. The CDR3 region has the DNA TGTGCCAGCAGTTTGGCTTTGAATCTCGAGCAGTACTTC.

This clone showed up just once. Other DNA variants within this sample encode the same CDR3. This rearrangement joins TRBV30 to TRBJ2-1; D gene uncertain. The CDR3 is 11 amino acids. Trimming pared 5 bases from V and 3 bases from J, leaving 5 bases between. CDR1 GTSNPN and CDR2 SVGIG come from the germline V gene (reference sequence). The CDR3 coding sequence is TGTGCCTGGCGAGACTACAATGAGCAGTTCTTC. Protein sequence: CAWRDYNEQFF.

This clone was observed a few times. This rearrangement joins TRBV7-8 to TRBJ2-2; D is undetermined. CDR3 size: 11 residues. Germline V gene data show CDR1 as SGHVS and CDR2 as FQNEAQ. Trimming shortened V by 5 bases and J by 4 bases, and 2 bases separated the two germline ends. CDR3 sequence (DNA): TGTGCCAGCAGCCTCACCGGGGAGCTGTTTTTT. Translation gives CASSLTGELFF.

The rearrangement links TRBV30 to TRBJ2-5; unclear D gene. Trimming removed 2 bases at V and 4 bases at J, with 14 bases between. Germline values: CDR1 GTSNPN, CDR2 SVGIG (reference sequence). The CDR3 extends over 14 amino acids. The CDR3 spells CAWSRQVVRETQYF. The DNA for the CDR3 is TGTGCCTGGAGTAGGCAGGTGGTGCGAGAGACCCAGTACTTC.

The chain recombines TRBV27 with TRBJ2-7; tentative D call: TRBD2 (5 bases). The CDR3 has 14 amino acids. Germline values: CDR1 MNHEY, CDR2 SMNVEV (reference sequence). V lost 6 bases to trimming and J lost 3 bases, with 15 bases between them. The chain's CDR3 is CASRSMRVGYEQYF. In DNA form, the CDR3 reads TGTGCCAGCAGATCTATGAGGGTCGGCTACGAGCAGTACTTC.

This chain links TRBV5-5 with TRBJ1-5, with no clear D. The CDR3 sequence is 15 residues long. V was trimmed by 0 bases and J by 0 bases, leaving 7 bases between them. Germline V gene lookup returns CDR1 SGHKS and CDR2 YYEKEE (reference sequence). As DNA, the CDR3 is TGTGCCAGCAGCTTGGGGAGGGATAGCAATCAGCCCCAGCATTTT. Its protein product is CASSLGRDSNQPQHF.